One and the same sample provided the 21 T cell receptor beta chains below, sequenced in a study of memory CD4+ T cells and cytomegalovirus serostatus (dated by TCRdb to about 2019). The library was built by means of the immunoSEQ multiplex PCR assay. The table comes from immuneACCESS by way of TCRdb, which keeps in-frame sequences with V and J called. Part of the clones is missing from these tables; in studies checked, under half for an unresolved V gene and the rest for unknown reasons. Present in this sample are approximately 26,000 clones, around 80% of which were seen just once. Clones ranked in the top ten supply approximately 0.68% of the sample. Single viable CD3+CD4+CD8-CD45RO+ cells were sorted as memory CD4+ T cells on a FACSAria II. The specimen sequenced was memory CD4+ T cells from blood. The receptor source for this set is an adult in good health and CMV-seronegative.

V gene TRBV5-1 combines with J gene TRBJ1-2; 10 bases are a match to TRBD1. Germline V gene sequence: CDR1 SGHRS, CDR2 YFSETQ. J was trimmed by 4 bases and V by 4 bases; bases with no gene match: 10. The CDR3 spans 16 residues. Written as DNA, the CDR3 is TGCGCCAGCAGCCTGACCGGGACAGGGGAGTCCTATGGCTACACCTTC. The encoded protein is CASSLTGTGESYGYTF. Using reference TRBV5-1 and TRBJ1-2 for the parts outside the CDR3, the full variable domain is KAGVTQTPRYLIKTRGQQVTLSCSPISGHRSVSWYQQTPGQGLQFLFEYFSETQRNKGNFPGRFSGRQFSNSRSEMNVSTLELGDSALYLCASSLTGTGESYGYTFGSGTRLTVV.

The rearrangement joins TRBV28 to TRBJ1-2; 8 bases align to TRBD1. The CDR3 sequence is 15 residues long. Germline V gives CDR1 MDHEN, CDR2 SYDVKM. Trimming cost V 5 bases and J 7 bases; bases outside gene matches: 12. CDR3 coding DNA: TGTGCCAGCAGTATGGCCCGGACAGGGAATAGTGGCTACACCTTC. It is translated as CASSMARTGNSGYTF.

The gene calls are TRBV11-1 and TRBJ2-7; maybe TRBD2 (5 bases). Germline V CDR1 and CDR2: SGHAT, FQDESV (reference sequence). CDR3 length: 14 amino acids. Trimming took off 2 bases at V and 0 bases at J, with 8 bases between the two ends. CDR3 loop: CASSLPGISYEQYF. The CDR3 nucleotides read TGTGCCAGCAGCTTACCCGGGATCTCCTACGAGCAGTACTTC.

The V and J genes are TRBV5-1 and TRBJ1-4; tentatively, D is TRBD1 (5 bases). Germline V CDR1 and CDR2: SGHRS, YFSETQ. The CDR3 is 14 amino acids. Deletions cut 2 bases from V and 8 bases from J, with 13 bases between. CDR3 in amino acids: CASSLGHFGEKLFF. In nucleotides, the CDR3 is TGCGCCAGCAGCTTAGGACACTTTGGGGAAAAACTGTTTTTT.

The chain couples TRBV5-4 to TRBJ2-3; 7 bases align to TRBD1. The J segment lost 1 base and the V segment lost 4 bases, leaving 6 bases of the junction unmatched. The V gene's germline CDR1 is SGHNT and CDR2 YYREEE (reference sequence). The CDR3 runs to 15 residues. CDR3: CASSVIGGGTDTQYF. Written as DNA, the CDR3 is TGTGCCAGCAGCGTAATAGGGGGCGGCACAGATACGCAGTATTTT.

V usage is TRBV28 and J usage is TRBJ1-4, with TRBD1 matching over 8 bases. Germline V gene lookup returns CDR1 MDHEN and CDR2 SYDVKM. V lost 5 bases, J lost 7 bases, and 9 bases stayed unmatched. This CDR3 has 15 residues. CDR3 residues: CASSPRQGAGEKLFF. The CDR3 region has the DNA TGTGCCAGCAGTCCCAGGCAGGGGGCTGGTGAAAAACTGTTTTTT.

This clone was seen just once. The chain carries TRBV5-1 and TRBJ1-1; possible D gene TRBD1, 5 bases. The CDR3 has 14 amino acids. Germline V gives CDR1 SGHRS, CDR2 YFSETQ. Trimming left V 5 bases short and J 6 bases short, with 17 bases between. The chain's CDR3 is CASRKTSGLSEAFF. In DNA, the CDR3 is TGCGCCAGCAGAAAAACCTCAGGGCTATCTGAAGCTTTCTTT.

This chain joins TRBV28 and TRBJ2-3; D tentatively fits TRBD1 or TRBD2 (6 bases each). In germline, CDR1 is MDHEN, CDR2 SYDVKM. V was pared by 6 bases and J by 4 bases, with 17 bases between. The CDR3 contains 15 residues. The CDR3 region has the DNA TGTGCCAGCAGCCTACTCGAGGGGGGTTCAGATACGCAGTATTTT. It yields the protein CASSLLEGGSDTQYF.

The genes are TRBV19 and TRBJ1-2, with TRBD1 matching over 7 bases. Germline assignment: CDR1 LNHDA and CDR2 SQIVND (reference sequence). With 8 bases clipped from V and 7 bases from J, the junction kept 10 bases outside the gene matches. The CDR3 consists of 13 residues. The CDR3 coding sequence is TGTGCCAGTTTTTCACAGGGGAGGAGTGGCTACACCTTC. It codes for CASFSQGRSGYTF.

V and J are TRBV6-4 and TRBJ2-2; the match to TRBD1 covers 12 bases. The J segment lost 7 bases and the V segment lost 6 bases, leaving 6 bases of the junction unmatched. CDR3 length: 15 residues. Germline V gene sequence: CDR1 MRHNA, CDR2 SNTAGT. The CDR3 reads CASSAGTGGFGELFF. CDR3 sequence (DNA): TGTGCCAGCAGCGCCGGGACAGGGGGCTTCGGGGAGCTGTTTTTT.

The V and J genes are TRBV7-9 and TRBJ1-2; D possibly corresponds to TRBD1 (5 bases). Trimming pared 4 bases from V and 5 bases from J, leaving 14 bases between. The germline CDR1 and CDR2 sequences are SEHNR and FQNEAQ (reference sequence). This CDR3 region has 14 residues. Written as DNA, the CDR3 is TGTGCCAGCAGCTGGAGGGACGCCGGGTATGGCTACACCTTC. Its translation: CASSWRDAGYGYTF. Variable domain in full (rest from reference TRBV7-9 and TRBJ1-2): DTGVSQNPRHKITKRGQNVTFRCDPISEHNRLYWYRQTLGQGPEFLTYFQNEAQLEKSRLLSDRFSAERPKGSFSTLEIQRTEQGDSAMYLCASSWRDAGYGYTFGSGTRLTVV.

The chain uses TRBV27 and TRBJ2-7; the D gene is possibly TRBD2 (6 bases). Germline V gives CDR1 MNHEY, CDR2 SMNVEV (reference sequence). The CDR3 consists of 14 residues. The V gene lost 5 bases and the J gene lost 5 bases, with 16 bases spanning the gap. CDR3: CASSRAGNTHEQYF. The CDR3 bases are TGTGCCAGCAGTCGCGCGGGGAACACTCACGAGCAGTACTTC.

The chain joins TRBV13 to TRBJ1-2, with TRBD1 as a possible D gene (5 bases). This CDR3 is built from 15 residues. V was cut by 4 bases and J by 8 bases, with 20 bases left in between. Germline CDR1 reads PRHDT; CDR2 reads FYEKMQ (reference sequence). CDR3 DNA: TGTGCCAGCAGCTCATCTCGGCAGGGCCGGCTCGGCTACACCTTC. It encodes CASSSSRQGRLGYTF.

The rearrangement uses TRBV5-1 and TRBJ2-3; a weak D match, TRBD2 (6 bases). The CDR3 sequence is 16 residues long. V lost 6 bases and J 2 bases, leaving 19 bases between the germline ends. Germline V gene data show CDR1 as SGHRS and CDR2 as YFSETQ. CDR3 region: CASTEDGRGITDTQYF. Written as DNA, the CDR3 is TGCGCCAGCACCGAGGACGGACGGGGGATCACAGATACGCAGTATTTT. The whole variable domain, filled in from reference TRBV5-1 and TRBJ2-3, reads KAGVTQTPRYLIKTRGQQVTLSCSPISGHRSVSWYQQTPGQGLQFLFEYFSETQRNKGNFPGRFSGRQFSNSRSEMNVSTLELGDSALYLCASTEDGRGITDTQYFGPGTRLTVL.

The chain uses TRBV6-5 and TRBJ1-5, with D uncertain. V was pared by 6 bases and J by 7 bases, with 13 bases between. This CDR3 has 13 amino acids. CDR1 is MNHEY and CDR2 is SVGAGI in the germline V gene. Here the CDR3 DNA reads TGTGCCAGCAGCACCGAGGCGGCCCAGCCCCAGCATTTT. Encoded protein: CASSTEAAQPQHF.

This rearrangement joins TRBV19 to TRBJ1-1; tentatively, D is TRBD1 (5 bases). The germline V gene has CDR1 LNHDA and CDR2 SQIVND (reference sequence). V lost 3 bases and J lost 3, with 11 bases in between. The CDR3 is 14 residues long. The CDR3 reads CASSIQGGHTEAFF. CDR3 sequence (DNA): TGTGCCAGTAGTATCCAGGGAGGGCACACTGAAGCTTTCTTT.

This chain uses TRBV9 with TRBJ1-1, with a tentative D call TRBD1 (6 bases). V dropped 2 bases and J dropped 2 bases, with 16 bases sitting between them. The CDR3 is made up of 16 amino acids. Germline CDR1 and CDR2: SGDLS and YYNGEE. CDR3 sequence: CASSVQGRTGNTEAFF. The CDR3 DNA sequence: TGTGCCAGCAGCGTCCAGGGGCGGACGGGAAACACTGAAGCTTTCTTT. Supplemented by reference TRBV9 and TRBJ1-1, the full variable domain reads DSGVTQTPKHLITATGQRVTLRCSPRSGDLSVYWYQQSLDQGLQFLIQYYNGEERAKGNILERFSAQQFPDLHSELNLSSLELGDSALYFCASSVQGRTGNTEAFFGQGTRLTVV.

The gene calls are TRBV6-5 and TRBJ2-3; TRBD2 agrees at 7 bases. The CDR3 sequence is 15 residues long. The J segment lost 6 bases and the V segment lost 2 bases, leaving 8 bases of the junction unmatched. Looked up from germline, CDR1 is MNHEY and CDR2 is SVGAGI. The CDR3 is CASSYRAGVGDTQYF. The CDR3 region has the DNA TGTGCCAGCAGTTACCGGGCGGGGGTCGGGGATACGCAGTATTTT.

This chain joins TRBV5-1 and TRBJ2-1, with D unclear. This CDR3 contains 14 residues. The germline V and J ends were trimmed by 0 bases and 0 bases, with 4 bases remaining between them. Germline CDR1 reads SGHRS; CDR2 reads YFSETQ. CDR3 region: CASSLESSYNEQFF. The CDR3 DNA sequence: TGCGCCAGCAGCTTGGAGAGCTCCTACAATGAGCAGTTCTTC.

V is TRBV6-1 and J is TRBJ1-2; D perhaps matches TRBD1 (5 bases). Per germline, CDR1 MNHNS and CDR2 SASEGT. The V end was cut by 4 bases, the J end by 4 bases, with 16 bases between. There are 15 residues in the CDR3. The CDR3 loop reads CASSGGTGRLYGYTF. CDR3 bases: TGTGCCAGCAGTGGTGGTACAGGACGGCTCTATGGCTACACCTTC.

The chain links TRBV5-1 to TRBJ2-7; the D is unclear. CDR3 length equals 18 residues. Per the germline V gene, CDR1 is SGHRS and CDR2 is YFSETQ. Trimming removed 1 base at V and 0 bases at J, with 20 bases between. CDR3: CASSLRSATVRSSYEQYF. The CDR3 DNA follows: TGCGCCAGCAGCTTGCGTTCAGCGACCGTAAGGAGCTCCTACGAGCAGTACTTC. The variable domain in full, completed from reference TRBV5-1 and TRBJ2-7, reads KAGVTQTPRYLIKTRGQQVTLSCSPISGHRSVSWYQQTPGQGLQFLFEYFSETQRNKGNFPGRFSGRQFSNSRSEMNVSTLELGDSALYLCASSLRSATVRSSYEQYFGPGTRLTVT.